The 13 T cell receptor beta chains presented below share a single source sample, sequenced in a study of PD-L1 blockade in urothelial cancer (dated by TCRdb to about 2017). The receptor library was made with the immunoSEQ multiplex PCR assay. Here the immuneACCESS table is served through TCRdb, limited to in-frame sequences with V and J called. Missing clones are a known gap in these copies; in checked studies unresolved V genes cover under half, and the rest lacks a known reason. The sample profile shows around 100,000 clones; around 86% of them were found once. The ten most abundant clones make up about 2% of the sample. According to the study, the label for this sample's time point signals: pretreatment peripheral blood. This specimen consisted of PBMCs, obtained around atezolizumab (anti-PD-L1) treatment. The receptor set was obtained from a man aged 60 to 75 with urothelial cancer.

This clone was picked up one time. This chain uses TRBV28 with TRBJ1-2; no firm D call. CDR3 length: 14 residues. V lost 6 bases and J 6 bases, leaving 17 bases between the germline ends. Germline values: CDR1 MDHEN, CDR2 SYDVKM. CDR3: CASRDGRASDGYTF. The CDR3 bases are TGTGCCAGCAGGGATGGGAGGGCAAGTGATGGCTACACCTTC.

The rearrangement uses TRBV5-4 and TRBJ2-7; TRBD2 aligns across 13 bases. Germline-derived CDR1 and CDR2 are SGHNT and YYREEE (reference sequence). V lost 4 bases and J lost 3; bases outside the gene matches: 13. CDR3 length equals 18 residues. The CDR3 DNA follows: TGTGCCAGCAGCGCAACCCGGACTAGCGGGGGAGCTAACTACGAGCAGTACTTC. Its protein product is CASSATRTSGGANYEQYF.

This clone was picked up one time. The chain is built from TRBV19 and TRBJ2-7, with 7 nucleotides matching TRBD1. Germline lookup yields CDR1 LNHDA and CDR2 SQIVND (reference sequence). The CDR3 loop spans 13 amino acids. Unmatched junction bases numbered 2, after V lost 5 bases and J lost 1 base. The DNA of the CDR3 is TGTGCCAGTAGTCCGGGACAGTCCTACGAGCAGTACTTC. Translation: CASSPGQSYEQYF.

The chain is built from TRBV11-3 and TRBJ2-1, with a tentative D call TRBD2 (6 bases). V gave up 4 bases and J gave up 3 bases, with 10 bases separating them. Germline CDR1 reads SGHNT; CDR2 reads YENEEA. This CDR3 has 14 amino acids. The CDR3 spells CASSSERVYNEQFF. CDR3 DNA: TGTGCCAGCAGCTCAGAGCGGGTCTACAATGAGCAGTTCTTC.

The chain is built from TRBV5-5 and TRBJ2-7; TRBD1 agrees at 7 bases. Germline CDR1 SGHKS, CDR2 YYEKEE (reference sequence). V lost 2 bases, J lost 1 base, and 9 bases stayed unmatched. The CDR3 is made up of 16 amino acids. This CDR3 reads CASSFPRDSISYEQYF. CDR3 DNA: TGTGCCAGCAGCTTTCCCCGGGACAGCATTTCCTACGAGCAGTACTTC.

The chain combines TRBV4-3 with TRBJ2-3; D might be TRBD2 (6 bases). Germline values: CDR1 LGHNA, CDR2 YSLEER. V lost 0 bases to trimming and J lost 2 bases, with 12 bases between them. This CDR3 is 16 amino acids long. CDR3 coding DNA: TGCGCCAGCAGCCAAGATGGGACTCATATCACAGATACGCAGTATTTT. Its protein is CASSQDGTHITDTQYF.

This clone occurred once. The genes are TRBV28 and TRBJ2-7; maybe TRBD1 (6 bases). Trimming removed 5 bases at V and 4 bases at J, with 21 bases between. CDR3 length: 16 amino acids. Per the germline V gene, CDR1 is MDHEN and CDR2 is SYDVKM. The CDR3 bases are TGTGCCAGCAGTCCCGCCGCGGGCAGGGGTCGGTACGAGCAGTACTTC. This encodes CASSPAAGRGRYEQYF.

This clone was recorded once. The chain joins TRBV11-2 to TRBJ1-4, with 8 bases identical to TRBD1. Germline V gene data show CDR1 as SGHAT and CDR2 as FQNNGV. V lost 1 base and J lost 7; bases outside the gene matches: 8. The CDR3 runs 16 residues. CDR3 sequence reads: CASSLVPQGAVEKLFF. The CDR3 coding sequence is TGTGCCAGCAGCTTAGTTCCCCAGGGGGCTGTTGAAAAACTGTTTTTT. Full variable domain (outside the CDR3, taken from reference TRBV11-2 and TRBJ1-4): EAGVAQSPRYKIIEKRQSVAFWCNPISGHATLYWYQQILGQGPKLLIQFQNNGVVDDSQLPKDRFSAERLKGVDSTLKIQPAKLEDSAVYLCASSLVPQGAVEKLFFGSGTQLSVL.

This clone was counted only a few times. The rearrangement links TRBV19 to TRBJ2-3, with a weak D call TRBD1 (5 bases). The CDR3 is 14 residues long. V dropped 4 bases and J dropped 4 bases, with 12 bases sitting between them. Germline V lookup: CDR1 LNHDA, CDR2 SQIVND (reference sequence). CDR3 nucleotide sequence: TGTGCCAGTAGTAGGGTTAAGGGGCCAGATACGCAGTATTTT. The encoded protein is CASSRVKGPDTQYF.

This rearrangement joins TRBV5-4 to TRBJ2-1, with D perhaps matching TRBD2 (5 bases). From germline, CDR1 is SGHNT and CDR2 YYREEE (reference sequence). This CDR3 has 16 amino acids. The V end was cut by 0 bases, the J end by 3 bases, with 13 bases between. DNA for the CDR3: TGTGCCAGCAGCTTGGAAGCGGACCCTGGCTACAATGAGCAGTTCTTC. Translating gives CASSLEADPGYNEQFF.

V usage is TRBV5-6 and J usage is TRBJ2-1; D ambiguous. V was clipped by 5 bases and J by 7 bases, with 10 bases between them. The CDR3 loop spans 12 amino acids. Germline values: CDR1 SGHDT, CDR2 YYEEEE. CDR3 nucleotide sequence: TGTGCCAGCAGACTCGGTTATAATGAGCAGTTCTTC. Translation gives CASRLGYNEQFF.

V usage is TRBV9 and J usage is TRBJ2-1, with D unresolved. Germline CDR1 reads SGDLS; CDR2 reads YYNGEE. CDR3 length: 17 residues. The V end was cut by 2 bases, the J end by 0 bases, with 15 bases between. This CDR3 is CASSVASVTSSYNEQFF. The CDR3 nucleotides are TGTGCCAGCAGCGTGGCGTCGGTGACAAGCTCCTACAATGAGCAGTTCTTC.

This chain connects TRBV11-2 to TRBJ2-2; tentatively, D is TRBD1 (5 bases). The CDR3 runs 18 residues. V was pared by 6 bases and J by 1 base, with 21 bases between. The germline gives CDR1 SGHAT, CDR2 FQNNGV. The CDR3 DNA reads TGTGCCAGCAGTCGACAGAGGTGGCTAAAGGGGAACACCGGGGAGCTGTTTTTT. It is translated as CASSRQRWLKGNTGELFF. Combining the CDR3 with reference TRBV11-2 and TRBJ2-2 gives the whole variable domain EAGVAQSPRYKIIEKRQSVAFWCNPISGHATLYWYQQILGQGPKLLIQFQNNGVVDDSQLPKDRFSAERLKGVDSTLKIQPAKLEDSAVYLCASSRQRWLKGNTGELFFGEGSRLTVL.